Listed here are 10 T cell receptor beta chains from one sample, sequenced in a study of blood T cell repertoires in COVID-19. Clones were sequenced by immunoSEQ multiplex PCR, and TCRdb holds only the in-frame ones, with some missing. The table lists approximately 210,000 clones, 80% to 90% of them singletons. Input material: peripheral blood. These receptors came from a man aged 25 to 45 who had recovered from COVID-19.

The J gene is TRBJ1-3, the V gene TRBV5-4, with TRBD1 identical over 8 bases. The CDR3 totals 17 residues. Trimming took 0 bases from V and 2 from J; bases not matched to a gene: 7. Per germline, CDR1 SGHNT and CDR2 YYREEE (reference sequence). The CDR3 protein is CASSLAKGRGPGNTIYF. CDR3 coding DNA: TGTGCCAGCAGCTTGGCCAAGGGCAGGGGGCCTGGAAACACCATATATTTT.

The chain recombines TRBV11-2 with TRBJ1-2; D is unresolved. Per the germline V gene, CDR1 is SGHAT and CDR2 is FQNNGV. This CDR3 has 13 residues. Trimming removed 6 bases from V and 2 bases from J, with 10 bases in between. Written as DNA, the CDR3 is TGTGCCAGCAGACCAACAGAGAACTATGGCTACACCTTC. It codes for CASRPTENYGYTF.

Note on this clone: The sample contains more than one DNA sequence encoding this CDR3. The chain carries TRBV3-1 (or the pseudogene TRBV3-2) and TRBJ2-3, with D unresolved. The CDR3 totals 14 residues. The ends were cut back, 1 base at V and 2 bases at J, with 7 bases in the middle. Germline V CDR1 and CDR2: LGHDT, YNNKEL (reference sequence). CDR3 sequence reads: CASSQGLTTDTQYF. The CDR3 DNA reads TGTGCCAGCAGCCAAGGACTGACCACAGATACGCAGTATTTT.

The J gene is TRBJ2-7, the V gene TRBV9; 8 bases are a match to TRBD1. The CDR3 has 12 amino acids. The V gene's germline CDR1 is SGDLS and CDR2 YYNGEE. V was pared by 3 bases and J by 4 bases, with 0 bases of the junction left unmatched. The CDR3 DNA is TGTGCCAGCAGCGGGACAGGGTACGAGCAGTACTTC. Protein product: CASSGTGYEQYF.

The chain employs TRBV11-3 and TRBJ2-2, with TRBD2 matching 11 bases. The germline V gene encodes CDR1 SGHNT and CDR2 YENEEA. There are 20 residues in the CDR3. Trimming took 3 bases from V and 4 from J; bases not matched to a gene: 16. The CDR3: CASSFLTPGLAGGRTGELFF. CDR3 DNA sequence: TGTGCCAGCAGCTTTCTCACCCCCGGGCTAGCGGGGGGCCGCACCGGGGAGCTGTTTTTT.

This chain joins TRBV6-5 and TRBJ1-4; 8 positions match TRBD1. Germline CDR1 and CDR2: MNHEY and SVGAGI. The CDR3 extends over 15 amino acids. J was trimmed by 7 bases and V by 6 bases; bases with no gene match: 10. The CDR3 protein is CASSRTGQGPEKLFF. DNA of the CDR3: TGTGCCAGCAGCCGAACTGGACAGGGCCCTGAAAAACTGTTTTTT.

The chain employs TRBV3-1 (or the pseudogene TRBV3-2) and TRBJ1-1, with D tentatively TRBD1 (6 bases). Germline CDR1 LGHDT, CDR2 YNNKEL (reference sequence). Between the trimmed V and J ends, which lost 3 bases and 3 bases, there was a span of 17 bases. The CDR3 totals 16 residues. Here the CDR3 reads CASSQSGTLRYTEAFF. CDR3 bases: TGTGCCAGCAGCCAGTCAGGGACATTAAGATACACTGAAGCTTTCTTT.

The rearrangement links TRBV19 to TRBJ1-6; D possibly corresponds to TRBD1 (5 bases). Between the trimmed V and J ends, which lost 9 bases and 9 bases, there was a span of 18 bases. The CDR3 is 14 residues long. From germline, CDR1 is LNHDA and CDR2 SQIVND (reference sequence). For the CDR3, the DNA is TGTGCCAGCCAAGCCGGGACTGTCATTTCACCCCTCCACTTT. Translating gives CASQAGTVISPLHF.

The chain combines TRBV2 with TRBJ1-1, with TRBD1 matching 7 bases. This CDR3 has 14 residues. Germline values: CDR1 SNHLY, CDR2 FYNNEI. Unmatched junction bases numbered 4, after V lost 1 base and J lost 5 bases. CDR3 sequence reads: CASSEVQGYTEAFF. The CDR3 nucleotides are TGTGCCAGCAGTGAAGTACAGGGGTATACTGAAGCTTTCTTT. The whole variable domain, filled in from reference TRBV2 and TRBJ1-1, reads EPEVTQTPSHQVTQMGQEVILRCVPISNHLYFYWYRQILGQKVEFLVSFYNNEISEKSEIFDDQFSVERPDGSNFTLKIRSTKLEDSAMYFCASSEVQGYTEAFFGQGTRLTVV.

The sample holds one count of this clone. The V call is TRBV28, the J call TRBJ1-2, with 7 bases fitting TRBD1. CDR1 MDHEN and CDR2 SYDVKM come from the germline V gene. V gave up 3 bases and J gave up 5 bases; unmatched junction bases: 9. The CDR3 has 15 residues. Here the CDR3 DNA reads TGTGCCAGCAGTTTTGGAGGGGGCGCGGGTTATGGCTACACCTTC. Its protein product is CASSFGGGAGYGYTF.